Each of the 18 T cell receptor beta chains below was sequenced from the same sample in a study of blood T cell repertoires in COVID-19. Data came from immunoSEQ multiplex PCR; TCRdb stores just in-frame clones and leaves some out. Of 250,000 to 300,000 clones in the sample, roughly 87% are singletons; the top ten hold 2.2%. Sequenced material: peripheral blood. The source of these receptors is a woman between 45 and 60 years old who had recovered from COVID-19.

The rearrangement uses TRBV27 and TRBJ2-7, with 8 bases lining up with TRBD1. Looked up from germline, CDR1 is MNHEY and CDR2 is SMNVEV (reference sequence). The CDR3 is 16 amino acids. After removal of 4 bases from V and 5 bases from J, the junction contained 13 bases not matched to a gene. The DNA for the CDR3 is TGTGCCAGCAGTTCACTATTAAAGACAGGGGTCCACGAGCAGTACTTC. It is translated as CASSSLLKTGVHEQYF.

This clone was picked up a small number of times. CDR3 amino acids: CASRSLAGYTEAFF. The CDR3 bases are TGCGCCAGCAGGTCCCTGGCAGGCTACACTGAAGCTTTCTTT. The rearrangement uses TRBV5-1 and TRBJ1-1; D not resolved. This CDR3 has 14 residues. Trimming cost V 5 bases and J 3 bases, with 14 bases left between them. Germline V gives CDR1 SGHRS, CDR2 YFSETQ.

The J gene is TRBJ2-3, the V gene TRBV6-6, with 11 bases that match TRBD2. The CDR3 is 14 amino acids. CDR1 and CDR2 (germline): MNHNY, SVGAGI (reference sequence). The V gene end was trimmed by 5 bases and the J gene end by 3 bases; junction bases not matched to a gene: 1. CDR3 amino acids: CASSPSGRTDTQYF. The CDR3 DNA sequence: TGTGCCAGCAGTCCTAGCGGGAGGACAGATACGCAGTATTTT.

This chain uses TRBV7-2 with TRBJ2-5, with 8 bases identical to TRBD2. The CDR3 is 16 residues long. Germline V gene data show CDR1 as SGHTA and CDR2 as FQGNSA. V shed 4 bases and J 5 bases; nucleotides not matched to a gene: 12. CDR3 in DNA: TGTGCCAGCAGCTCGCGACCACTAGCGGTAGGGGAGACCCAGTACTTC. This codes for CASSSRPLAVGETQYF.

This chain links TRBV9 with TRBJ2-2, with 14 bases lining up with TRBD2. The CDR3 has 16 amino acids. Germline CDR1 and CDR2: SGDLS and YYNGEE. Trimming removed 4 bases from V and 6 bases from J; junction bases left unmatched: 5. The chain's CDR3 is CASSPTTSGGAGELFF. The CDR3 DNA sequence: TGTGCCAGCAGCCCTACGACTAGCGGGGGGGCCGGGGAGCTGTTTTTT.

V is TRBV20-1 and J is TRBJ1-4, with a possible D match to TRBD1 (5 bases). From germline, CDR1 is DFQATT and CDR2 SNEGSKA (reference sequence). V dropped 3 bases and J dropped 7 bases, with 18 bases sitting between them. The CDR3 has 15 amino acids. CDR3 DNA sequence: TGCAGTGCTAGTAGCGGCGGGGGGGTTGCTGAAAAACTGTTTTTT. It encodes CSASSGGGVAEKLFF.

This chain joins TRBV6-5 and TRBJ2-3, with D possibly being TRBD1 (6 bases). The CDR3 extends over 15 amino acids. V was pared by 4 bases and J by 1 base, with 12 bases between. In germline, CDR1 is MNHEY, CDR2 SVGAGI. The CDR3 loop is CASSLNPGGTDTQYF. CDR3 nucleotides: TGTGCCAGCAGTTTGAATCCAGGGGGCACAGATACGCAGTATTTT.

This chain links TRBV5-6 with TRBJ2-6; D might be TRBD2 (6 bases). CDR1 is SGHDT and CDR2 is YYEEEE in the germline V gene. CDR3 length equals 16 residues. The V gene lost 1 base and the J gene lost 3 bases, with 11 bases spanning the gap. The CDR3 spells CASSLFRGSGANVLTF. The CDR3 DNA sequence: TGTGCCAGCAGCTTGTTTCGGGGGAGTGGGGCCAACGTCCTGACTTTC.

This clone has more than one count but fewer than ten. The V gene is TRBV29-1, the J gene TRBJ2-5; D is possibly TRBD2 (5 bases). V was shortened by 5 bases and J by 1 base, with 8 bases between the two germline ends. The CDR3 consists of 12 residues. CDR1 and CDR2 from the germline V gene are SQVTM and ANQGSEA. CDR3 loop: CSVLGLQETQYF. Written as DNA, the CDR3 is TGCAGCGTTTTAGGACTCCAAGAGACCCAGTACTTC.

V is TRBV6-2 or TRBV6-3 and J is TRBJ1-2, with 12 positions matching TRBD1. The CDR3 has 15 residues. Per the germline V gene, CDR1 is MNHEY and CDR2 is SVGEGT. With 4 bases clipped from V and 3 bases from J, the junction kept 3 bases outside the gene matches. The chain's CDR3 is CASSSGTGGYYGYTF. The CDR3 nucleotides are TGTGCCAGCAGTTCGGGGACAGGGGGCTACTATGGCTACACCTTC.

With regard to this clone: Other DNA sequences in the same sample also yield this CDR3. This rearrangement joins TRBV9 to TRBJ1-3; possible D gene TRBD1, 5 bases. Trimming shortened V by 1 base and J by 1 base, and 6 bases separated the two germline ends. Germline loops: CDR1 SGDLS, CDR2 YYNGEE. The CDR3 contains 14 residues. The CDR3: CASSVRGSGNTIYF. In DNA form, the CDR3 reads TGTGCCAGCAGCGTAAGGGGTTCTGGAAACACCATATATTTT.

V and J are TRBV5-4 and TRBJ1-2; the D is unclear. Trimming removed 4 bases at V and 2 bases at J, with 12 bases between. The CDR3 runs 14 residues. The germline gives CDR1 SGHNT, CDR2 YYREEE (reference sequence). DNA for the CDR3: TGTGCCAGCAGCCGGGTCGGTGTCAACTATGGCTACACCTTC. Amino acids: CASSRVGVNYGYTF.

The CDR3 spells CASSSPSRDRYTDTQYF. For the CDR3, the DNA is TGTGCCAGCAGTTCTCCTTCCCGGGACAGATACACAGATACGCAGTATTTT. The chain joins TRBV27 to TRBJ2-3; TRBD1 matches 7 bases. Looked up from germline, CDR1 is MNHEY and CDR2 is SMNVEV (reference sequence). The V gene end was trimmed by 4 bases and the J gene end by 2 bases; junction bases not matched to a gene: 12. The CDR3 is 17 amino acids.

Note on this clone: Relative to the germline gene, one junction end is altered; a read error may explain this. The CDR3 nucleotides are TGTGCTAGCAGCCGGTGGACTAACCCTAGGGAGACCCAGTACTTC. This encodes CASSRWTNPRETQYF. The chain is built from TRBV7-7 and TRBJ2-5; tentatively, D is TRBD2 (6 bases). Germline values: CDR1 SSHAT, CDR2 FNYEAQ (reference sequence). The CDR3 has 15 amino acids.

This clone was detected only once. The V and J genes are TRBV5-6 and TRBJ1-3; D is possibly TRBD1 (6 bases). CDR1 is SGHDT, CDR2 YYEEEE, per germline. V dropped 3 bases and J dropped 0 bases, with 10 bases sitting between them. The CDR3 length is 15 residues. The CDR3 bases are TGTGCCAGCAGCTCCACAGGGCACTCTGGAAACACCATATATTTT. It translates to CASSSTGHSGNTIYF.

This clone was picked up one time. The chain joins TRBV3-1 (or the pseudogene TRBV3-2) to TRBJ2-7; 12 positions agree with TRBD1. Germline V gene sequence: CDR1 LGHDT, CDR2 YNNKEL (reference sequence). The length of the CDR3 is 14 residues. After removal of 4 bases from V and 10 bases from J, the junction contained 8 bases not matched to a gene. CDR3 sequence reads: CASSPGTGGNGQYF. The CDR3 DNA follows: TGTGCCAGCAGCCCTGGGACAGGGGGCAATGGACAGTACTTC.

J is TRBJ2-7 and V is TRBV11-1, with D possibly matching TRBD1 (5 bases). This CDR3 contains 14 residues. Trimming removed 5 bases from V and 9 bases from J, with 20 bases in between. Germline V gene sequence: CDR1 SGHAT, CDR2 FQDESV (reference sequence). The CDR3 bases are TGTGCCAGCAGCCCTATAACCCCAGGGATCGGGCAGTACTTC. It specifies CASSPITPGIGQYF.

V and J are TRBV15 and TRBJ2-7; 10 bases map to TRBD1. There are 14 residues in the CDR3. The V segment lost 3 bases and the J segment 3 bases; nucleotides outside the gene matches: 2. The germline V gene encodes CDR1 LNHNV and CDR2 YYDKDF (reference sequence). Here the CDR3 reads CATSRTGGFYEQYF. As DNA, the CDR3 is TGTGCCACCAGCAGGACAGGGGGCTTCTACGAGCAGTACTTC.